The T cell receptor beta chain under discussion was sequenced for a study of T cells in tuberculosis. Study-wide context: CD1B tetramers identified T cells specific for mycobacterial lipid GMM.

After thawing and overnight rest, PBMC were stained with GMM-loaded CD1B tetramer, viability dye and anti-CD3 for sorting. CD1B tetramers were loaded with Rhodococcus equi-derived C32 glucose monomycolate. About 100,000 tetramer-negative cells were sorted from each donor. This CDR3 contains 13 residues. Germline V gene lookup returns CDR1 WNHNN and CDR2 SYGVQD (reference sequence). Assay used: immunoSEQ multiplex PCR; TCRdb lists only in-frame clones, some missing. Among tens of thousands of clones listed, approximately 91% were seen once. A remark on this clone: An end of the junction differs from the germline gene, which may be a read error.

The sequencing input was CD1b-GMM tetramer-negative cells sorted from PBMCs. The J gene is TRBJ2-7, the V gene TRBV10-1; D ambiguous. The clonotype was recovered from an adult woman with latent tuberculosis. The CDR3 coding sequence is TGCGCCAGCAGTGAATCGAGCTCCAACGAGCAGTACTTC. Translation: CASSESSSNEQYF.